The 27 T cell receptor beta chains below were found in one sample sequenced in a study of cytomegalovirus exposure and HLA in healthy donors. The PCR made use of 60 Vbeta and 13 Jbeta primers. Produced via immunoSEQ multiplex PCR; TCRdb's table is partial and in-frame only. The repertoire has 160,000 or so clones, over 70% of them found once; the top ten carry more than 5.5%. The sample comprised PBMCs. The receptor set was obtained from a man aged 35 to 55 in good health and CMV-seronegative.

This clone turned up a few times. This rearrangement joins TRBV4-1 to TRBJ2-7; 8 bases are shared with TRBD2. This CDR3 spans 16 amino acids. J lost 4 bases, V lost 0 bases, and 8 bases had no gene match. In germline, CDR1 is MGHRA, CDR2 YSYEKL. CDR3: CASSQDRGGWRYEQYF. The CDR3, as DNA: TGCGCCAGCAGCCAAGATCGGGGGGGCTGGCGGTACGAGCAGTACTTC.

The rearrangement links TRBV19 to TRBJ1-1, with D tentatively TRBD1 (6 bases). Germline V lookup: CDR1 LNHDA, CDR2 SQIVND (reference sequence). CDR3 length: 13 residues. Trimming shortened V by 5 bases and J by 4 bases, and 11 bases separated the two germline ends. The chain's CDR3 is CASSRTASTEAFF. The CDR3 coding sequence is TGTGCCAGTAGTCGGACAGCCTCCACTGAAGCTTTCTTT.

The chain employs TRBV6-1 and TRBJ1-1; D perhaps matches TRBD1 (5 bases). From germline, CDR1 is MNHNS and CDR2 SASEGT. The CDR3 totals 14 residues. The V and J ends lost 7 bases and 1 base respectively, with 13 bases between them. CDR3 loop: CASISTGGNTEAFF. DNA of the CDR3: TGTGCCAGCATCTCGACCGGGGGGAACACTGAAGCTTTCTTT.

This chain links TRBV10-3 with TRBJ2-1, with 8 bases fitting TRBD1. This CDR3 spans 15 amino acids. V lost 6 bases to trimming and J lost 5 bases; unmatched junction nucleotides: 9. The V gene's germline CDR1 is ENHRY and CDR2 SYGVKD. In DNA form, the CDR3 reads TGTGCCATCAGGGAGGGTACAGGGGGAAACAATGAGCAGTTCTTC. Encoded protein: CAIREGTGGNNEQFF.

The chain links TRBV6-5 to TRBJ1-2; 8 nucleotides agree with TRBD1. The CDR3 is 13 residues long. Germline CDR1 MNHEY, CDR2 SVGAGI. Unmatched junction bases numbered 4, after V lost 7 bases and J lost 3 bases. CDR3 amino acids: CASTRGQDYGYTF. CDR3 DNA: TGTGCCAGCACCAGGGGGCAGGACTATGGCTACACCTTC.

The chain uses TRBV7-9 and TRBJ1-1; 8 positions agree with TRBD1. Germline lookup yields CDR1 SEHNR and CDR2 FQNEAQ (reference sequence). J was trimmed by 3 bases and V by 5 bases; bases with no gene match: 5. The CDR3 is 14 residues long. CDR3 sequence: CASSPVDRDTEAFF. CDR3 nucleotide sequence: TGTGCCAGCAGCCCTGTGGACAGGGACACTGAAGCTTTCTTT.

This clone was counted a few times. The genes are TRBV5-1 and TRBJ2-1, with a possible D match to TRBD2 (6 bases). Germline CDR1 is SGHRS and CDR2 is YFSETQ. V was pared by 6 bases and J by 5 bases, with 15 bases between. The CDR3 is 14 residues long. CDR3 in DNA: TGCGCCAGCACCCGGGGGACCGGACACAATGAGCAGTTCTTC. Translated: CASTRGTGHNEQFF.

The chain is built from TRBV5-1 and TRBJ2-3, with 10 bases identical to TRBD2. The V gene end was trimmed by 4 bases and the J gene end by 1 base; junction bases not matched to a gene: 6. Germline CDR1 and CDR2: SGHRS and YFSETQ. The CDR3 has 16 amino acids. CDR3 amino acids: CASSDTSGVGTDTQYF. The CDR3 DNA sequence: TGCGCCAGCAGCGACACTAGCGGGGTGGGCACAGATACGCAGTATTTT.

The rearrangement links TRBV19 to TRBJ2-7, with D perhaps matching TRBD1 (6 bases). Germline CDR1 reads LNHDA; CDR2 reads SQIVND (reference sequence). Trimming removed 5 bases at V and 3 bases at J, with 14 bases between. The CDR3 covers 14 residues. This CDR3 reads CASSLRQGLYEQYF. CDR3 nucleotides: TGTGCCAGTAGTCTCCGGCAGGGGCTCTACGAGCAGTACTTC. The full variable domain, rest sourced from reference TRBV19 and TRBJ2-7, is DGGITQSPKYLFRKEGQNVTLSCEQNLNHDAMYWYRQDPGQGLRLIYYSQIVNDFQKGDIAEGYSVSREKKESFPLTVTSAQKNPTAFYLCASSLRQGLYEQYFGPGTRLTVT.

This clone turned up a few times. The chain couples TRBV7-2 to TRBJ1-5; D is ambiguous. Per the germline V gene, CDR1 is SGHTA and CDR2 is FQGNSA. V lost 5 bases, J lost 1 base, and 9 bases lay in between. The CDR3 totals 14 residues. In nucleotides, the CDR3 is TGTGCCAGCAGCCACCCGGAGAGCAATCAGCCCCAGCATTTT. This gives the protein CASSHPESNQPQHF.

This chain links TRBV7-2 with TRBJ1-2; D unclear. V gave up 1 base and J gave up 2 bases, with 11 bases separating them. Germline CDR1 is SGHTA and CDR2 is FQGNSA. This CDR3 spans 15 amino acids. CDR3 sequence (DNA): TGTGCCAGCAGCTTAGTTCCGGGTTTCAACTATGGCTACACCTTC. It specifies CASSLVPGFNYGYTF.

This chain connects TRBV18 to TRBJ1-5; no clear D. CDR1 and CDR2 from the germline V gene are KGHSH and LQKENI. This CDR3 has 15 residues. The ends were cut back, 4 bases at V and 3 bases at J, with 13 bases in the middle. Written as DNA, the CDR3 is TGTGCCAGCTCACGGGAGGAGGGCCCCAATCAGCCCCAGCATTTT. This gives the protein CASSREEGPNQPQHF.

The V and J genes are TRBV18 and TRBJ2-3, with TRBD2 matching 10 bases. J was trimmed by 0 bases and V by 6 bases; bases with no gene match: 9. Germline CDR1 and CDR2: KGHSH and LQKENI. The CDR3 length is 17 residues. CDR3 sequence reads: CASSTMLAGGSTDTQYF. In DNA form, the CDR3 reads TGTGCCAGCTCGACCATGTTAGCGGGAGGAAGCACAGATACGCAGTATTTT.

Only one count was recorded for this clone. J is TRBJ2-7 and V is TRBV6-1; 7 bases line up with TRBD1. This CDR3 region has 15 residues. Germline V lookup: CDR1 MNHNS, CDR2 SASEGT. V was pared by 8 bases and J by 2 bases, with 12 bases of the junction left unmatched. The CDR3 nucleotides read TGTGCCAGCCACGAACCGGACAGGAGGACCTACGAGCAGTACTTC. It encodes CASHEPDRRTYEQYF.

V gene TRBV5-1 combines with J gene TRBJ1-3, with D unresolved. With 4 bases removed from V and 7 bases from J, the gap between germline ends came to 12 bases. Germline-derived CDR1 and CDR2 are SGHRS and YFSETQ. The CDR3 runs 13 residues. This chain's CDR3 is CASSDAGSNTIYF. CDR3 bases: TGCGCCAGCAGCGACGCGGGGTCGAACACCATATATTTT.

V usage is TRBV7-9 and J usage is TRBJ1-1; perhaps TRBD1 as D (6 bases). The CDR3 spans 16 residues. From germline, CDR1 is SEHNR and CDR2 FQNEAQ (reference sequence). V lost 2 bases, J lost 3 bases, and 16 bases lay in between. The CDR3 sequence is CASSLLAGEGDTEAFF. The CDR3 nucleotides are TGTGCCAGCAGCTTATTGGCAGGGGAGGGGGACACTGAAGCTTTCTTT.

This chain uses TRBV10-3 with TRBJ2-2, with D perhaps TRBD2 (6 bases). The germline V gene has CDR1 ENHRY and CDR2 SYGVKD. With 10 bases removed from V and 0 bases from J, the gap between germline ends came to 9 bases. The CDR3 contains 13 residues. CDR3 sequence: CATEGTNTGELFF. The CDR3 DNA reads as TGTGCCACGGAGGGTACGAACACCGGGGAGCTGTTTTTT.

This clone was picked up many times. CDR3 in DNA: TGTGCCAGCAGCAACAGGGGGGACGAGCAGTACTTC. Its translation is CASSNRGDEQYF. The V call is TRBV11-3, the J call TRBJ2-7; 8 bases map to TRBD1. V lost 5 bases and J lost 5; bases outside the gene matches: 2. Germline loops: CDR1 SGHNT, CDR2 YENEEA. The CDR3 is 12 amino acids.

The genes are TRBV7-2 and TRBJ1-3; no firm D call. Germline V gene data show CDR1 as SGHTA and CDR2 as FQGNSA. Trimming cost V 1 base and J 3 bases, with 10 bases left between them. This CDR3 region has 15 residues. CDR3 amino acids: CASSLVAVLGNTIYF. CDR3 sequence (DNA): TGTGCCAGCAGCTTAGTAGCCGTCCTTGGAAACACCATATATTTT.

This sequence joins TRBV6-5 and TRBJ2-1; the match to TRBD2 covers 12 bases. After removal of 5 bases from V and 9 bases from J, the junction contained 5 bases not matched to a gene. The CDR3 sequence is 14 residues long. CDR1 and CDR2 from the germline V gene are MNHEY and SVGAGI. The DNA for the CDR3 is TGTGCCAGCAGTAGGACTAGCGGGAAGCGTGAGCAGTTCTTC. Its translation is CASSRTSGKREQFF.

This chain connects TRBV6-1 to TRBJ2-2, with a possible D match to TRBD2 (6 bases). Per germline, CDR1 MNHNS and CDR2 SASEGT. V dropped 5 bases and J dropped 3 bases, with 13 bases sitting between them. The CDR3 contains 15 residues. In DNA form, the CDR3 reads TGTGCCAGCAGTCCCCCGGGGGTGCACACCGGGGAGCTGTTTTTT. This translates into CASSPPGVHTGELFF.

The V and J genes are TRBV6-6 and TRBJ1-1; 8 nucleotides match TRBD1. The CDR3 runs to 14 residues. Germline V gene data show CDR1 as MNHNY and CDR2 as SVGAGI (reference sequence). The ends lost 5 bases at V and 5 bases at J; junction bases unmatched: 7. The CDR3 loop is CASSTRTGRTEAFF. CDR3 in DNA: TGTGCCAGCAGTACGCGGACAGGGCGGACTGAAGCTTTCTTT.

The rearrangement joins TRBV5-4 to TRBJ1-1; D might be TRBD1 (5 bases). Trimming took 7 bases from V and 0 from J, leaving 10 bases between them. The germline gives CDR1 SGHNT, CDR2 YYREEE (reference sequence). This CDR3 spans 13 amino acids. The CDR3 DNA sequence: TGTGCCAGCGCGGGGGGTTTGAACACTGAAGCTTTCTTT. This gives the protein CASAGGLNTEAFF.

The rearrangement links TRBV5-4 to TRBJ1-4; TRBD1 is a possible D gene (5 bases). V was cut by 0 bases and J by 0 bases, with 9 bases left in between. Germline loops: CDR1 SGHNT, CDR2 YYREEE (reference sequence). The CDR3 loop spans 16 amino acids. CDR3 amino acids: CASSLGGRATNEKLFF. Here the CDR3 DNA reads TGTGCCAGCAGCTTGGGGGGCAGAGCAACTAATGAAAAACTGTTTTTT.

V is TRBV6-4 and J is TRBJ2-7; no clear D. In germline, CDR1 is MRHNA, CDR2 SNTAGT. V dropped 4 bases and J dropped 2 bases, with 12 bases sitting between them. The CDR3 length is 14 residues. The CDR3 reads CASSGPSEPYEQYF. CDR3 nucleotides: TGTGCCAGCAGTGGCCCGAGTGAGCCCTACGAGCAGTACTTC.

The V call is TRBV7-6, the J call TRBJ2-3; 11 bases line up with TRBD1. The V and J ends lost 5 bases and 3 bases, in that order; junction bases with no gene match: 7. The CDR3 length is 16 residues. The germline V gene has CDR1 SGHVS and CDR2 FNYEAQ. The CDR3 loop is CASSTPGTGGTDTQYF. For the CDR3, the DNA is TGTGCCAGCAGCACGCCCGGGACAGGGGGGACAGATACGCAGTATTTT.

This clone was detected once. The chain recombines TRBV5-1 with TRBJ2-7, with a weak D call TRBD1 (6 bases). Germline CDR1 and CDR2: SGHRS and YFSETQ. The CDR3 covers 15 residues. The V end lost 2 bases, the J end lost 6 bases, and 18 bases lay between the germline ends. The CDR3 protein is CASSFEYRAGSEQYF. CDR3 bases: TGCGCCAGCAGCTTTGAGTACAGGGCAGGGAGCGAGCAGTACTTC.